This TCR beta chain was recovered during a study of long-term antiretroviral therapy in people with HIV. Survey-level immunoSEQ v3.0 assays were run. Sequencing was performed with immunoSEQ multiplex PCR; in TCRdb, only in-frame clones are kept and a portion is missing. The sample carries roughly 11,000 clones, roughly 77% recorded once. Trimming left V 7 bases short and J 0 bases short, with 19 bases between. CDR3 length equals 17 residues. The germline gives CDR1 MGHDK, CDR2 SYGVNS. The sample was unsorted PBMCs, taken roughly 3.4 years before starting antiretroviral therapy. This receptor was identified in a middle-aged man with HIV. The rearrangement joins TRBV25-1 to TRBJ2-4; D ambiguous. DNA of the CDR3: TGTGCCAGCAAGGACCGGGCGGCACCGCTAGCCAAAAACATTCAGTACTTC. This translates into CASKDRAAPLAKNIQYF.